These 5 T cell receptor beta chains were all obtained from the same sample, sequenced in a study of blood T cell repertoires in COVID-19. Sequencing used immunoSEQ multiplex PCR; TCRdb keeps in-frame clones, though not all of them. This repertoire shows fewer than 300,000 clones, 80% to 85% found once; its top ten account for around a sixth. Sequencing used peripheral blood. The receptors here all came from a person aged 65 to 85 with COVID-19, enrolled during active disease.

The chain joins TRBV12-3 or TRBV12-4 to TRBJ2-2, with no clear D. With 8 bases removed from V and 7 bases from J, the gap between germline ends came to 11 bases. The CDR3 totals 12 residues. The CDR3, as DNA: TGTGCCAGCCTCAGGATGGTCGGGGAGCTGTTTTTT. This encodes CASLRMVGELFF.

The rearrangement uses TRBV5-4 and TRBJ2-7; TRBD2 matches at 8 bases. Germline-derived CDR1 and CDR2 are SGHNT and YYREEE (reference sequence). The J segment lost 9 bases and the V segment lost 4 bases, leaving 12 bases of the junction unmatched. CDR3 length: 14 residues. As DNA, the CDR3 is TGTGCCAGCAGCCTTCCCGGGACTAGTTTAGGGCAGTACTTC. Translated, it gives CASSLPGTSLGQYF.

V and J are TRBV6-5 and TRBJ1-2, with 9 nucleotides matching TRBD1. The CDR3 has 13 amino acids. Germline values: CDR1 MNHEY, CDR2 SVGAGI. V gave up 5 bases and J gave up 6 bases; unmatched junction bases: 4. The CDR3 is CASSPRDRDGYTF. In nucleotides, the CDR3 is TGTGCCAGCAGTCCCCGGGACAGGGATGGCTACACCTTC.

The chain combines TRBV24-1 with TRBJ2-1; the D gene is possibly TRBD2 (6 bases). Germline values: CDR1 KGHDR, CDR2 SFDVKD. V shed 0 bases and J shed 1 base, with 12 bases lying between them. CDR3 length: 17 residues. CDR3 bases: TGTGCCACCAGTGATTTGACCGGGGGACTTTCCTACAATGAGCAGTTCTTC. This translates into CATSDLTGGLSYNEQFF.

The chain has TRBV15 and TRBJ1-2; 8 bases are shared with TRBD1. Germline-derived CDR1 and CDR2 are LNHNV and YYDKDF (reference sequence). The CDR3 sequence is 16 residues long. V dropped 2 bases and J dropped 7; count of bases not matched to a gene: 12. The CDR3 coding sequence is TGTGCCACCAGCAGATCAGAGACAGGGGATGTAGGTGGCTACACCTTC. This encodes CATSRSETGDVGGYTF.